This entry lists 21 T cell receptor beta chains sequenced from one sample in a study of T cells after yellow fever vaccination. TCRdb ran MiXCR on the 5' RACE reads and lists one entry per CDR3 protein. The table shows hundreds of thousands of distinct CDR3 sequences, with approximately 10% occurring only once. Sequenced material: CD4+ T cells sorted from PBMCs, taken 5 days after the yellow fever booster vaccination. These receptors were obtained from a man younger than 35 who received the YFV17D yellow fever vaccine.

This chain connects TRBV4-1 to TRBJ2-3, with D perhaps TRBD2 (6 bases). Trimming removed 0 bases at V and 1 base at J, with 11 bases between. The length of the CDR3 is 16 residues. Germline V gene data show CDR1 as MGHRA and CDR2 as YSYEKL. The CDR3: CASSQDYSGRTDTQYF. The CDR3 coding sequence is TGCGCCAGCAGCCAAGATTACAGCGGGCGCACAGATACGCAGTATTTT.

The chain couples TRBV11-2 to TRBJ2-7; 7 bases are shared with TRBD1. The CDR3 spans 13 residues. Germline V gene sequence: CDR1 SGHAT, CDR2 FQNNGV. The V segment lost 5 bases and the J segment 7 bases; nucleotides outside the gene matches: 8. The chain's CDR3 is CASSLTGSGEQYV. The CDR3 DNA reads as TGTGCCAGCAGCCTGACAGGGTCCGGTGAGCAGTACGTC.

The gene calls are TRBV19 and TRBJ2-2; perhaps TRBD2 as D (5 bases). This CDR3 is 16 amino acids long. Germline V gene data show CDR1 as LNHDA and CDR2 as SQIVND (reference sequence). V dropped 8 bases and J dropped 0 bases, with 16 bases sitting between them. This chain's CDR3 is CASALTLAANTGELFF. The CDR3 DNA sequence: TGTGCCAGTGCCCTCACTCTAGCCGCGAACACCGGGGAGCTGTTTTTT.

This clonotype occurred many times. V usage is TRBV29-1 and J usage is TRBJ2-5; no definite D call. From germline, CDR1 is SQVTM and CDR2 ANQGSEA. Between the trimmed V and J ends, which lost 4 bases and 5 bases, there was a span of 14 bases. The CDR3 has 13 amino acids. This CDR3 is CSVARGIGETQYF. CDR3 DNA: TGCAGCGTTGCTCGTGGGATCGGGGAGACCCAGTACTTC.

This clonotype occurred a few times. In DNA form, the CDR3 reads TGTGCCAGCAGAGGGACCCCCAGAGGTAATTCACCCCTCCACTTT. It translates to CASRGTPRGNSPLHF. The chain couples TRBV9 to TRBJ1-6, with TRBD1 as a possible D gene (5 bases). The CDR3 is made up of 15 amino acids. V gave up 5 bases and J gave up 6 bases, with 15 bases separating them. CDR1 and CDR2 from the germline V gene are SGDLS and YYNGEE.

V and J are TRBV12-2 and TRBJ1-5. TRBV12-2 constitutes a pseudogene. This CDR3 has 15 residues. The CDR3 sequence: CASRLAGGGNQPQHF. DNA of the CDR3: TGTGCAAGTCGCTTAGCGGGTGGGGGCAATCAGCCCCAGCATTTT.

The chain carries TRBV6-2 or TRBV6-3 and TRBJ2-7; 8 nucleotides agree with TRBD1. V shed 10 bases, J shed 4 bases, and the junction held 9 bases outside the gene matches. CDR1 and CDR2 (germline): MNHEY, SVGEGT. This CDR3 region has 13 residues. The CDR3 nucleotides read TGTGCCACGTCCGGGACAGGCTTTTACGAGCAGTACGTC. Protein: CATSGTGFYEQYV.

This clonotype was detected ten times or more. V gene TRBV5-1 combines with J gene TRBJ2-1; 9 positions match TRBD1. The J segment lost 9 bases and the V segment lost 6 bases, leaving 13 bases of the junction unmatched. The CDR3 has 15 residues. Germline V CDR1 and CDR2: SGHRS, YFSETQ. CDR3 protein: CASTVPGQGQGEQFF. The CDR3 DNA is TGCGCCAGCACCGTCCCGGGACAGGGACAGGGTGAGCAGTTCTTC.

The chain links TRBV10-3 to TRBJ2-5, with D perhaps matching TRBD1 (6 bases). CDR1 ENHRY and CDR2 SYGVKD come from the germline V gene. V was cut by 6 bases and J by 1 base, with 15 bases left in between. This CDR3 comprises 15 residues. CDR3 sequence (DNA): TGTGCCATCAGGGAGGACAGCGGCTCCCAAGAGACCCAGTACTTC. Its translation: CAIREDSGSQETQYF.

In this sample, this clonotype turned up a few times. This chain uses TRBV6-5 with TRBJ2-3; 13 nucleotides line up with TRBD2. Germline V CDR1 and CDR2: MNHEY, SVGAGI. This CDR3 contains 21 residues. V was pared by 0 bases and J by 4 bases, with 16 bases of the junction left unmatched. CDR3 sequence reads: CASSYSTGLAGDIYDPDTQYF. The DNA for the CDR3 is TGTGCCAGCAGTTACTCCACCGGACTAGCGGGGGACATTTATGATCCAGATACGCAGTATTTT.

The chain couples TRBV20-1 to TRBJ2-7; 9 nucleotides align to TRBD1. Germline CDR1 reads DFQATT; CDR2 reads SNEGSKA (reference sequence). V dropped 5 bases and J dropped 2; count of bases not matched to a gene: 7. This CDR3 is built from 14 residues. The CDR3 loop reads CSARRTGETYEQYF. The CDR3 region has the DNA TGCAGTGCTCGACGGACAGGGGAAACCTACGAGCAGTACTTC.

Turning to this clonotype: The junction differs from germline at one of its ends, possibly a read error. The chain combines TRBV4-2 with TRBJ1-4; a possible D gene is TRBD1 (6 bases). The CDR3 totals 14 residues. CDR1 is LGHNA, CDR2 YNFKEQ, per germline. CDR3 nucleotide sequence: TGTGCCAGCCAGAAGACGGGGGGGCACGAGGGGCGGATTTTT. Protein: CASQKTGGHEGRIF.

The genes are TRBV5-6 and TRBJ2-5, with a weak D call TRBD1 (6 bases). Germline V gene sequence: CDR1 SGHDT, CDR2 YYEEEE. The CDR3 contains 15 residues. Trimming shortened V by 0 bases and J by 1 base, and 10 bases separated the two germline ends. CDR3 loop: CASSLAQGLQETQYF. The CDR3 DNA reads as TGTGCCAGCAGCTTGGCCCAGGGGCTCCAAGAGACCCAGTACTTC.

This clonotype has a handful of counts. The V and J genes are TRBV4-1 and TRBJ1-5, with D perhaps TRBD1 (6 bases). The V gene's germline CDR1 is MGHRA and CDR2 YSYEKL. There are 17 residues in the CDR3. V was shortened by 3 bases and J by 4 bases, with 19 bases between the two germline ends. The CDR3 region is CASSHHGTGDNNQPQHF. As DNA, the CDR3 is TGCGCCAGCAGCCACCATGGGACGGGGGACAATAATCAGCCCCAGCATTTT.

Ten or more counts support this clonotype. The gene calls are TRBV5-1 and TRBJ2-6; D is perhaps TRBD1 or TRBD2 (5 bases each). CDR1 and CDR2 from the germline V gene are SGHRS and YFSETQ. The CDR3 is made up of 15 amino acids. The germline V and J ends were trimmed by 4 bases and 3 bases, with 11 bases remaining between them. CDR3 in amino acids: CASSRDPLGANVLTF. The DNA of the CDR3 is TGCGCCAGCAGCAGGGACCCCCTTGGGGCCAACGTCCTGACTTTC.

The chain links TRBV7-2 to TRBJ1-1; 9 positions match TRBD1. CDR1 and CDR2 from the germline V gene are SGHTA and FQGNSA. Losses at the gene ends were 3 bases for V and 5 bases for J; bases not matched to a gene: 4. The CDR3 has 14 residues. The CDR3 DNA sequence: TGTGCCAGCAGCTTGGACAGGGGAGCGACTGAAGCTTTCTTT. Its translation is CASSLDRGATEAFF.

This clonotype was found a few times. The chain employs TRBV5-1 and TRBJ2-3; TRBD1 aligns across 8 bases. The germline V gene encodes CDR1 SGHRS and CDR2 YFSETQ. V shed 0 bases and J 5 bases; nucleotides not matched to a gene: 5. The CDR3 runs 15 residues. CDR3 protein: CASSLAAGGGDTQYF. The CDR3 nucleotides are TGCGCCAGCAGCTTGGCGGCAGGGGGCGGAGATACGCAGTATTTT. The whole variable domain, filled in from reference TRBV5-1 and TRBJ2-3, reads KAGVTQTPRYLIKTRGQQVTLSCSPISGHRSVSWYQQTPGQGLQFLFEYFSETQRNKGNFPGRFSGRQFSNSRSEMNVSTLELGDSALYLCASSLAAGGGDTQYFGPGTRLTVL.

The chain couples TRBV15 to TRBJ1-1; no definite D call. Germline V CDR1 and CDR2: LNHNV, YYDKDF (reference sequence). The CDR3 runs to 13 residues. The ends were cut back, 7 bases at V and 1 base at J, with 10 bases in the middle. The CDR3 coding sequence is TGTGCCACCACGGCCCAACCGAACACTGAAGCTTTCTTT. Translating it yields CATTAQPNTEAFF.

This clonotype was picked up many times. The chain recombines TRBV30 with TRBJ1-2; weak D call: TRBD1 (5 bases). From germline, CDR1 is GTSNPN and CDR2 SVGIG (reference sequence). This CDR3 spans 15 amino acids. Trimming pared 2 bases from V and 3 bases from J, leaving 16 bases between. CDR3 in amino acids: CAWSSVEGIYYGYTF. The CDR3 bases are TGTGCCTGGAGTTCAGTGGAGGGGATATACTATGGCTACACCTTC.

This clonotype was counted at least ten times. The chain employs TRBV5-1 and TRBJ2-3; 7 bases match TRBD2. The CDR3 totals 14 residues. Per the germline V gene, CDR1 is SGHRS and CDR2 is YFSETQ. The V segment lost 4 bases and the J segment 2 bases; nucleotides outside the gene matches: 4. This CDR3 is CASSPGGPTDTQYF. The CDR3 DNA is TGCGCCAGCAGCCCGGGGGGACCCACAGATACGCAGTATTTT. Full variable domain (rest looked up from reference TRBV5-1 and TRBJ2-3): KAGVTQTPRYLIKTRGQQVTLSCSPISGHRSVSWYQQTPGQGLQFLFEYFSETQRNKGNFPGRFSGRQFSNSRSEMNVSTLELGDSALYLCASSPGGPTDTQYFGPGTRLTVL.

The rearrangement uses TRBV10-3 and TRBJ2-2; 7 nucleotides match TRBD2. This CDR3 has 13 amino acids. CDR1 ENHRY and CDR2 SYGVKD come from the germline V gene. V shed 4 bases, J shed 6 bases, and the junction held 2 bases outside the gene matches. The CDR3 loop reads CAISGGGPGELFF. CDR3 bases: TGTGCCATCAGTGGCGGGGGTCCCGGGGAGCTGTTTTTT.